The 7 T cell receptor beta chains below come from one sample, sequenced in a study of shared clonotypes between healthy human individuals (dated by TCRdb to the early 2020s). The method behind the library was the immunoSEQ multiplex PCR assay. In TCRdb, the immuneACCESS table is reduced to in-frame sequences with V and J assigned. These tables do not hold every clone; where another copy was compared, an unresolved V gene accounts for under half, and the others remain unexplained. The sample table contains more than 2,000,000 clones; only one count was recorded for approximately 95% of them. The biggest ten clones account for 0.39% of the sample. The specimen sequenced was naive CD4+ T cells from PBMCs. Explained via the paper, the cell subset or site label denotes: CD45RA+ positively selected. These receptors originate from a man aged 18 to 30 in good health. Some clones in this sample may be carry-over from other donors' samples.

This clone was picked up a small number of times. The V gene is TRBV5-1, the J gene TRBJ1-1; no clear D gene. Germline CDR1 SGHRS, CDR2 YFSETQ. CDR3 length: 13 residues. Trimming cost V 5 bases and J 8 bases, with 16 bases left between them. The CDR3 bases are TGCGCCAGCAGAAATCCCCCCGGATGGGAAGCTTTCTTT. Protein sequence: CASRNPPGWEAFF.

The CDR3 coding sequence is TGTGCCAGCAGCTCAGAGGGCCTGAGGGGCTACACCTTC. This encodes CASSSEGLRGYTF. The chain joins TRBV7-9 to TRBJ1-2; D not resolved. Per germline, CDR1 SEHNR and CDR2 FQNEAQ (reference sequence). V dropped 4 bases and J dropped 8 bases, with 14 bases sitting between them. CDR3 length equals 13 residues.

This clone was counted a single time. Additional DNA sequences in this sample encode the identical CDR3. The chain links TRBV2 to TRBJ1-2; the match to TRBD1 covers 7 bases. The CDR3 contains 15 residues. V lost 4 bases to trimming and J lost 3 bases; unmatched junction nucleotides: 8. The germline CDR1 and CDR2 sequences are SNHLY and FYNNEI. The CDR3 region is CASSGEGARYYGYTF. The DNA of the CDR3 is TGTGCCAGCAGTGGAGAGGGGGCGCGATACTATGGCTACACCTTC.

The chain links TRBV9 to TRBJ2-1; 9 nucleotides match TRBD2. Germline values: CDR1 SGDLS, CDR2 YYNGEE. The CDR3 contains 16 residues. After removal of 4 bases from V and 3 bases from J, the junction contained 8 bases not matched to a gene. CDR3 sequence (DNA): TGTGCCAGCAGCCTCACCAGGACTAGCGACTACAATGAGCAGTTCTTC. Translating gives CASSLTRTSDYNEQFF.

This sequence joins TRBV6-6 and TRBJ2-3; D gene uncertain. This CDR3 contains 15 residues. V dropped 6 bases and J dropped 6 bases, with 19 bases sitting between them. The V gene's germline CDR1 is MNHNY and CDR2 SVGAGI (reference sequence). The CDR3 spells CASRPVGSSLDTQYF. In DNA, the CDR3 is TGTGCCAGCAGGCCTGTCGGTAGTTCGCTGGATACGCAGTATTTT.

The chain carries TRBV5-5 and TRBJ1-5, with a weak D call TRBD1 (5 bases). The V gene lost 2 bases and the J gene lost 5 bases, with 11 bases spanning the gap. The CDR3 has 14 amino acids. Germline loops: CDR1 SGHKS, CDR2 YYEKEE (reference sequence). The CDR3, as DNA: TGTGCCAGCAGCTTCGGGGACGGATATCAGCCCCAGCATTTT. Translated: CASSFGDGYQPQHF.

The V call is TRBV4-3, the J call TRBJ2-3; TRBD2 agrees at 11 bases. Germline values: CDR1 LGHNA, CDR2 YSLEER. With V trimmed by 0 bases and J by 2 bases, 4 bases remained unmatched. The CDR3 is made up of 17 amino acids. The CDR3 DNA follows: TGCGCCAGCAGCCAAGATCTGGGACTAGCGGTCACAGATACGCAGTATTTT. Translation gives CASSQDLGLAVTDTQYF.